This TCR beta chain was observed in a study of blood T cell repertoires in COVID-19. On the study more broadly: The cDNA or gDNA used as material had been derived from T cells, B-cell-depleted T cells, or PBMCs.

Germline assignment: CDR1 SEHNR and CDR2 FQNEAQ (reference sequence). The CDR3 is 17 residues long. V was clipped by 7 bases and J by 1 base; unmatched bases: 11. Participants' own reports of clinical history determined their cohort assignment. Exposed volunteers were people who met a COVID-19 case within 2 weeks before study entry. Here immunoSEQ multiplex PCR was the method, and the copy in TCRdb shows in-frame clones only, minus some. The sample includes some 340,000 clones, 90% to 95% of them seen just once. The genes are TRBV7-9 and TRBJ2-2; 8 bases line up with TRBD1. This TCR was recovered from a woman aged 30 to 39 who had been exposed to COVID-19. Sequencing was performed on PBMCs or T cells enriched from blood (not recorded which). CDR3 region: CASTLLYGTGNTGELFF. CDR3 nucleotide sequence: TGTGCCAGCACCTTGTTGTATGGGACAGGGAACACCGGGGAGCTGTTTTTT.